This TCR beta chain was found in a study of shared clonotypes between healthy human individuals (dated by TCRdb to 2018 to 2021). At the level of the whole study: The cohort comprised a couple of women and a few men aged 18 to 49 years. Per donor, leukapheresis produced somewhere between about 0.94 and 10 billion PBMCs. Libraries were prepared and TCR repertoires were sequenced by different laboratories using diverse techniques, in order to increase sequencing depth and limit assay-specific biases. To estimate repertoire size and how much clonotypes are shared between individuals, the study performed deep sequencing of blood TCR repertoires from 4 to 6 healthy adults. Per donor, three plates each were used for CD4 naive and CD4 memory, two for CD8 naive, and one for CD8 memory.

The CDR3 covers 12 residues, taking in both the cysteine and the phenylalanine. Of all the DNA, just the CDR3 is kept, 36 bases in frame from base 1. The germline V gene specifies SGHVS as CDR1 and FQNEAQ as CDR2. A distance of 7 bases separates the germline ends of V and J, which lose 1 base and 9 bases respectively. Comment on this clone: The specificity of this receptor is unknown. No much larger clonotype is one base removed from it; base qualities were not supplied.

The donors were healthy, HIV-negative adults who had no recently reported acute infections or vaccinations. Every donor was a Caucasian adult living in Nashville, Tennessee, USA. CD4+ T cells were enriched by magnetic negative selection, after which naive cells were positively selected on CD45RA and the negative fraction was taken as the memory subset. Blood was collected by leukapheresis, and PBMCs were isolated by Ficoll-Histopaque density gradient centrifugation and then cryopreserved in liquid nitrogen vapor phase. Purity and quantity of every magnetically sorted T cell population were checked by analytical flow cytometry. Each sorted fraction had its genomic DNA isolated and then quantified by UV absorbance on a Nanodrop 2000c. Points the paper makes about the study in general: Compared with non-shared clonotypes, clonotypes shared by all four sorted-subset donors had higher generation probabilities. The genetic and exposure-history diversity represented was limited by the small number of donors. Naive subsets generally had larger estimated clonotype richness than memory subsets did. Sharing across a few donors was observed for roughly 5.4% of naive CD4, about 3.2% of naive CD8, 2% to 2.5% of memory CD4, and around 0.42% of memory CD8 clonotypes. Pairwise subsampling indicated that sequencing depth was expected to affect the degree of clonotype sharing among donors. Sampling was limited to blood, and TCR repertoires in tissue likely differ from TCR repertoires in blood. Rarefaction of sorted-subset datasets indicated incomplete sequencing despite the large sequencing depth.

TCR CDR3 regions were amplified from genomic DNA by multiplex PCR using the deep immunoSEQ assay. For each cell subset, the extracted genomic DNA was distributed evenly across all wells of several immunoSEQ 96-well plates, and each plate served as one replicate. Each replicate PCR for sorted subsets received about 220 ng genomic DNA, equal to tens of thousands of T cell genomes. The purified libraries were quantified using a Qubit 3.0 fluorometer, sized with a Bioanalyzer 2100, and then quantified again using the KAPA Library Quantification kit. Every immunoSEQ 96-well plate was sequenced on a separate single-read 150-cycle Illumina NextSeq 550 flow cell. The paper's processing steps were these. Because the immunoSEQ output held only junctional sequences and lacked quality scores, the filtering could not match the filtering applied to full-length reads. Sequences were annotated with PyIR, a Python wrapper for IgBLAST v1.9, and V/J genes and CDR3 were assigned using IMGT germline references. Reads with weak V/J assignments (E-value above 1e-6), missing CDR3, stop codons, out-of-frame junctions, or ambiguous translated residues were removed. A V3J clonotype was defined by an identical inferred V gene, J gene, and CDR3 amino acid sequence. The percentage overlap between two repertoires was calculated by dividing the number of shared unique clonotypes by the size of the smaller repertoire. Richness of each repertoire was evaluated using RTK rarefaction, the Chao1 estimator, and Recon v2.1 estimates of unobserved clonotypes. For all TCRbeta clonotypes obtained by the gDNA method from a few donors, generation probabilities were computed with OLGA. In its TCRdb copy, this immuneACCESS table keeps in-frame sequences only and misses some clones. Where compared with another copy, unresolved V genes explain less than half of these, and the others have no known cause. D and trimming were read from the DNA, whereas the V and J calls and clone size are those reported in that table. Across this sample there are roughly 2,500,000 clones, with more than 85% seen only once. The ten largest clones capture 0.36% of the sample.

The sequenced material came from naive CD4+ T cells from PBMCs. The sample's cell subset or site, from its label and the paper: CD45RA+ positively selected. This receptor was obtained from a man between 18 and 29 years old in good health. Some clones in this sample may be carry-over from other donors' samples. The sequence joins TRBV7-8 to TRBJ2-1; the D gene assignment is ambiguous. The CDR3 corresponds to CASSLGSSEQFF. The sequenced DNA is TGTGCCAGCAGCTTAGGGAGTAGTGAGCAGTTCTTC.